What follows are 25 T cell receptor beta chains derived from one specimen sequenced in a study of cytomegalovirus exposure and HLA in healthy donors. Researchers ran the PCR with 60 Vbeta and 13 Jbeta primers. Sequencing was performed with immunoSEQ multiplex PCR; in TCRdb, only in-frame clones are kept and a portion is missing. The table has 110,000 to 150,000 clones, over 70% seen once. Sequenced input: PBMCs. These receptors came from a woman between 40 and 55 years old in good health and CMV-seronegative.

On this clone itself: Other DNA sequences in this specimen translate into the identical CDR3. The rearrangement uses TRBV28 and TRBJ2-7; maybe TRBD2 (5 bases). Per germline, CDR1 MDHEN and CDR2 SYDVKM. V gave up 5 bases and J gave up 3 bases, with 5 bases separating them. The CDR3 spans 11 residues. DNA of the CDR3: TGTGCCAGCAGTAGCGGCTACGAGCAGTACTTC. This gives the protein CASSSGYEQYF.

This clone showed up just a few times. This chain joins TRBV6-5 and TRBJ2-7; weak D call: TRBD1 (6 bases). Germline V gene lookup returns CDR1 MNHEY and CDR2 SVGAGI. This CDR3 region has 14 residues. Trimming took 1 base from V and 5 from J, leaving 12 bases between them. In DNA, the CDR3 is TGTGCCAGCAGTTACTTGAGTACAGGGAACGAGCAGTACTTC. Protein sequence: CASSYLSTGNEQYF.

V and J are TRBV5-1 and TRBJ1-2; 7 positions match TRBD1. This CDR3 has 14 amino acids. Trimming removed 4 bases from V and 6 bases from J; junction bases left unmatched: 9. CDR1 SGHRS and CDR2 YFSETQ come from the germline V gene. This chain's CDR3 is CASSRGQVPDGYTF. The CDR3 bases are TGCGCCAGCAGCAGAGGACAGGTGCCCGATGGCTACACCTTC. Complete variable domain (other parts from reference TRBV5-1 and TRBJ1-2): KAGVTQTPRYLIKTRGQQVTLSCSPISGHRSVSWYQQTPGQGLQFLFEYFSETQRNKGNFPGRFSGRQFSNSRSEMNVSTLELGDSALYLCASSRGQVPDGYTFGSGTRLTVV.

The chain combines TRBV6-1 with TRBJ2-4; no clear D. Germline-derived CDR1 and CDR2 are MNHNS and SASEGT. Trimming took 6 bases from V and 3 from J, leaving 12 bases between them. This CDR3 contains 14 residues. The CDR3 sequence: CASRAFLVKNIQYF. The CDR3 region has the DNA TGTGCCAGCAGGGCTTTCCTAGTCAAAAACATTCAGTACTTC.

J is TRBJ2-2 and V is TRBV7-9; D perhaps matches TRBD1 (6 bases). CDR1 is SEHNR, CDR2 FQNEAQ, per germline (reference sequence). The CDR3 spans 15 residues. The germline V and J ends were trimmed by 1 base and 4 bases, with 10 bases remaining between them. CDR3 region: CASSLGGRGTGELFF. The CDR3 region has the DNA TGTGCCAGCAGCTTAGGGGGCAGGGGCACCGGGGAGCTGTTTTTT.

V gene TRBV30 combines with J gene TRBJ2-3, with 11 bases fitting TRBD2. This CDR3 is 15 amino acids long. V trimming: 5 bases; J trimming: 3 bases; junction bases outside the gene matches: 7. Germline CDR1 GTSNPN, CDR2 SVGIG (reference sequence). The CDR3 spells CAWGLAGGPTDTQYF. CDR3 bases: TGTGCCTGGGGTTTAGCGGGAGGGCCGACAGATACGCAGTATTTT. Drawing the rest from reference TRBV30 and TRBJ2-3, the complete variable domain is SQTIHQWPATLVQPVGSPLSLECTVEGTSNPNLYWYRQAAGRGLQLLFYSVGIGQISSEVPQNLSASRPQDRQFILSSKKLLLSDSGFYLCAWGLAGGPTDTQYFGPGTRLTVL.

This chain uses TRBV1 with TRBJ2-5; the table's D call, TRBD2, was not checked against the DNA. The DNA matches TRBJ2-7 better at its end, which makes the J call doubtful. TRBV1 is deemed a pseudogene. The CDR3 has 18 amino acids. The CDR3 protein is CTSSQAPRGSLHYYEQYF. CDR3 DNA: TGCACCAGCAGCCAAGCCCCGCGGGGTAGCCTACATTACTACGAGCAGTACTTC.

The rearrangement links TRBV5-1 to TRBJ1-4; D gene unclear. Germline V lookup: CDR1 SGHRS, CDR2 YFSETQ. V was shortened by 4 bases and J by 4 bases, with 11 bases between the two germline ends. This CDR3 region has 14 residues. This CDR3 is CASSPDGDNEKLFF. The CDR3 DNA follows: TGCGCCAGCAGCCCGGACGGGGATAATGAAAAACTGTTTTTT.

In its sample, this clone was seen a few times. V gene TRBV6-1 combines with J gene TRBJ1-4; 10 positions match TRBD1. V lost 0 bases, J lost 0 bases, and 10 bases stayed unmatched. The CDR3 extends over 20 amino acids. Germline V lookup: CDR1 MNHNS, CDR2 SASEGT. The CDR3 DNA follows: TGTGCCAGCAGTGAAGCTGTGACAGGGGGCCTCCTGACAACTAATGAAAAACTGTTTTTT. This codes for CASSEAVTGGLLTTNEKLFF.

V and J are TRBV2 and TRBJ2-7, with D possibly being TRBD2 (6 bases). V lost 6 bases and J 4 bases, leaving 10 bases between the germline ends. The CDR3 has 12 residues. Germline CDR1 SNHLY, CDR2 FYNNEI. CDR3 nucleotide sequence: TGTGCCAGCAGGTTCGGGAGTTACGAGCAGTACTTC. Its translation is CASRFGSYEQYF.

This chain uses TRBV5-1 with TRBJ1-1; possibly TRBD1 for D (6 bases). Trimming pared 0 bases from V and 6 bases from J, leaving 18 bases between. Germline loops: CDR1 SGHRS, CDR2 YFSETQ. The CDR3 sequence is 16 residues long. The CDR3 here is CASSLGAGGWGAEAFF. The CDR3 nucleotides are TGCGCCAGCAGCTTGGGAGCGGGGGGCTGGGGGGCTGAAGCTTTCTTT.

V is TRBV10-1 and J is TRBJ1-1, with 7 bases fitting TRBD1. This CDR3 has 13 amino acids. The V gene's germline CDR1 is WNHNN and CDR2 SYGVQD (reference sequence). Trimming removed 6 bases from V and 0 bases from J; junction bases left unmatched: 1. The CDR3 DNA sequence: TGCGCCAGCAGGGGACAGCTGAACACTGAAGCTTTCTTT. Translation: CASRGQLNTEAFF.

The DNA of the CDR3 is TGTGCCAGCAGCGGGACTAGCGCGAACACCGGGGAGCTGTTTTTT. Translated: CASSGTSANTGELFF. The genes are TRBV2 and TRBJ2-2; TRBD2 matches at 10 bases. The germline V gene has CDR1 SNHLY and CDR2 FYNNEI. The V gene end was trimmed by 6 bases and the J gene end by 0 bases; junction bases not matched to a gene: 1. The CDR3 length is 15 residues.

The chain links TRBV7-9 to TRBJ2-1; tentatively, D is TRBD1 (6 bases). CDR1 SEHNR and CDR2 FQNEAQ come from the germline V gene (reference sequence). The CDR3 length is 16 residues. The V and J ends lost 0 bases and 4 bases respectively, with 13 bases between them. The CDR3 protein is CASSLAGANPYNEQFF. For the CDR3, the DNA is TGTGCCAGCAGCTTAGCGGGGGCGAACCCGTACAATGAGCAGTTCTTC. Drawing the rest from reference TRBV7-9 and TRBJ2-1, the complete variable domain is DTGVSQNPRHKITKRGQNVTFRCDPISEHNRLYWYRQTLGQGPEFLTYFQNEAQLEKSRLLSDRFSAERPKGSFSTLEIQRTEQGDSAMYLCASSLAGANPYNEQFFGPGTRLTVL.

V and J are TRBV27 and TRBJ2-7; 8 positions agree with TRBD1. V was clipped by 6 bases and J by 6 bases; unmatched bases: 10. This CDR3 is 14 amino acids long. Germline assignment: CDR1 MNHEY and CDR2 SMNVEV (reference sequence). As DNA, the CDR3 is TGTGCCAGCAGGGTGGCAGGGGGCTTCTCCGAGCAGTACTTC. Its protein product is CASRVAGGFSEQYF.

CDR3 sequence: CASSMGDTGLFHTF. The CDR3 DNA reads TGTGCCAGTAGTATGGGGGACACCGGCCTTTTTCACACCTTC. The rearrangement joins TRBV19 to TRBJ1-2; D is perhaps TRBD1 (6 bases). The CDR3 runs to 14 residues. Germline loops: CDR1 LNHDA, CDR2 SQIVND (reference sequence). V shed 3 bases and J shed 12 bases, with 20 bases lying between them. Full variable domain (remainder filled in from reference TRBV19 and TRBJ1-2): DGGITQSPKYLFRKEGQNVTLSCEQNLNHDAMYWYRQDPGQGLRLIYYSQIVNDFQKGDIAEGYSVSREKKESFPLTVTSAQKNPTAFYLCASSMGDTGLFHTFGSGTRLTVV.

This chain links TRBV7-6 with TRBJ2-2, with a weak D call TRBD1 (5 bases). This CDR3 has 14 amino acids. The ends were cut back, 5 bases at V and 5 bases at J, with 12 bases in the middle. Germline CDR1 is SGHVS and CDR2 is FNYEAQ. CDR3 residues: CASSPDSTTGELFF. DNA of the CDR3: TGTGCCAGCAGCCCTGACAGCACAACCGGGGAGCTGTTTTTT.

V usage is TRBV6-5 and J usage is TRBJ2-7, with D perhaps TRBD1 (5 bases). Trimming cost V 7 bases and J 4 bases, with 8 bases left between them. This CDR3 contains 11 residues. Germline V CDR1 and CDR2: MNHEY, SVGAGI. The DNA of the CDR3 is TGTGCCAGCACCTCAGGGTACGAGCAGTACTTC. It is translated as CASTSGYEQYF.

The rearrangement uses TRBV5-6 and TRBJ2-2; D possibly corresponds to TRBD1 (6 bases). Germline values: CDR1 SGHDT, CDR2 YYEEEE. This CDR3 is 16 amino acids long. V shed 0 bases and J shed 4 bases, with 13 bases lying between them. The CDR3 DNA is TGTGCCAGCAGCTTGGCATGGGGGCTGGGCACCGGGGAGCTGTTTTTT. Amino acids: CASSLAWGLGTGELFF.

The rearrangement links TRBV4-2 to TRBJ1-1, with 9 bases identical to TRBD1. V shed 4 bases and J 0 bases; nucleotides not matched to a gene: 12. Germline values: CDR1 LGHNA, CDR2 YNFKEQ. The CDR3 sequence is 18 residues long. The CDR3 is CASSRESGQGYMNTEAFF. The CDR3, as DNA: TGTGCCAGCAGCCGTGAGAGTGGACAGGGGTATATGAACACTGAAGCTTTCTTT.

The chain links TRBV5-1 to TRBJ1-5; perhaps TRBD1 as D (5 bases). The length of the CDR3 is 14 residues. In germline, CDR1 is SGHRS, CDR2 YFSETQ. V was shortened by 2 bases and J by 4 bases, with 10 bases between the two germline ends. DNA of the CDR3: TGCGCCAGCAGCTTCGACAGCCCTAATCAGCCCCAGCATTTT. The encoded protein is CASSFDSPNQPQHF.

This chain uses TRBV10-2 with TRBJ2-7, with D maybe TRBD2 (5 bases). Germline assignment: CDR1 WSHSY and CDR2 SAAADI. The length of the CDR3 is 15 residues. V dropped 8 bases and J dropped 0 bases, with 17 bases sitting between them. In nucleotides, the CDR3 is TGCGCCAGCTCACCCATGACGGGGAGCTCCTACGAGCAGTACTTC. This codes for CASSPMTGSSYEQYF.

V gene TRBV15 combines with J gene TRBJ2-1; D gene ambiguous. The CDR3 is made up of 12 amino acids. Trimming removed 0 bases at V and 9 bases at J, with 6 bases between. Germline V gives CDR1 LNHNV, CDR2 YYDKDF (reference sequence). CDR3 in amino acids: CATSREVGEQFF. The CDR3 region has the DNA TGTGCCACCAGCAGAGAAGTCGGTGAGCAGTTCTTC.

The rearrangement uses TRBV19 and TRBJ2-7; the D gene is possibly TRBD2 (6 bases). This CDR3 region has 18 residues. Looked up from germline, CDR1 is LNHDA and CDR2 is SQIVND (reference sequence). With 7 bases removed from V and 3 bases from J, the gap between germline ends came to 28 bases. The CDR3: CASTPEYGFGTEFYEQYF. CDR3 coding DNA: TGTGCCAGTACCCCAGAGTATGGGTTTGGGACTGAATTCTACGAGCAGTACTTC. Based on the CDR3 plus reference TRBV19 and TRBJ2-7, the full variable domain is DGGITQSPKYLFRKEGQNVTLSCEQNLNHDAMYWYRQDPGQGLRLIYYSQIVNDFQKGDIAEGYSVSREKKESFPLTVTSAQKNPTAFYLCASTPEYGFGTEFYEQYFGPGTRLTVT.

V gene TRBV6-5 combines with J gene TRBJ2-5; D gene ambiguous. Per germline, CDR1 MNHEY and CDR2 SVGAGI. V shed 1 base and J shed 0 bases, with 6 bases lying between them. CDR3 length equals 14 residues. For the CDR3, the DNA is TGTGCCAGCAGTTACTTACAGAACCAAGAGACCCAGTACTTC. This translates into CASSYLQNQETQYF.